The rows below give T cell receptor beta chains drawn from one sample of a study of control samples from healthy donors and cancer patients. Here immunoSEQ multiplex PCR was the method, and the copy in TCRdb shows in-frame clones only, minus some. This table has about 130,000 clones, approximately 92% appearing once. The source material was blood. The source is a man aged 18 to 30 in good health. CDR3s include the opening cysteine and the closing phenylalanine or tryptophan. A D gene is named only where the DNA matches it firmly. The listing skips clone size in some rows; elsewhere it reads once, few, many or a size class.

CDR3: CASSLLRDDTEAFF
DNA: TGTGCCAGCAGCTTACTCAGGGACGACACTGAAGCTTTCTTT
D: -
size: -
V: TRBV7-7
J: TRBJ1-1

CDR3: CASSLLLPGQGASGYTF
DNA: TGTGCCAGCAGCCTTCTCCTGCCGGGACAGGGGGCTTCTGGCTACACCTTC
D: TRBD1
size: -
V: TRBV3-1/TRBV3-2
J: TRBJ1-2

CDR3: CASSLVGEEKLFF
DNA: TGTGCCAGCAGCTTGGTGGGTGAGGAAAAACTGTTTTTT
D: -
size: -
V: TRBV5-4
J: TRBJ1-4

CDR3: CASSSITTRDGKGGNTIYF
DNA: TGCGCCAGCAGCTCGATTACTACGAGAGACGGGAAGGGGGGAAACACCATATATTTT
D: -
size: -
V: TRBV5-1
J: TRBJ1-3

CDR3: CASSLFASYEQYF
DNA: TGTGCCAGCAGCTTATTTGCGTCCTACGAGCAGTACTTC
D: -
size: once
V: TRBV11-2
J: TRBJ2-7

CDR3: CASRTPDRDRAMNTEAFF
DNA: TGTGCCAGCAGAACCCCAGACCGGGACAGGGCTATGAACACTGAAGCTTTCTTT
D: -
size: once
V: TRBV12-1
J: TRBJ1-1

CDR3: CASSPGTGGVSYTF
DNA: TGTGCCAGCAGCCCAGGGACAGGGGGCGTGAGCTACACCTTC
D: TRBD1
size: -
V: TRBV11-2
J: TRBJ1-2

CDR3: CASSTDRGRVNEQFF
DNA: TGTGCCAGCAGTACCGACAGGGGGCGTGTCAATGAGCAGTTCTTC
D: TRBD1
size: -
V: TRBV6-5
J: TRBJ2-1

CDR3: CAWAQMITGEQYF
DNA: TGTGCCTGGGCGCAGATGATTACTGGCGAGCAGTACTTC
D: -
size: -
V: TRBV30
J: TRBJ2-7

CDR3: CASTLVVQGADTEAFF
DNA: TGCGCCAGCACCCTTGTCGTACAGGGGGCAGACACTGAAGCTTTCTTT
D: TRBD1
size: -
V: TRBV5-1
J: TRBJ1-1

CDR3: CASTGTSGASYEQYF
DNA: TGTGCCAGTACCGGGACTAGCGGGGCCTCCTACGAGCAGTACTTC
D: TRBD2
size: -
V: TRBV19
J: TRBJ2-7

CDR3: CASSARDTQYF
DNA: TGTGCCAGCAGCGCCCGGGATACGCAGTATTTT
D: -
size: -
V: TRBV7-9
J: TRBJ2-3

CDR3: CASAKELFYEQYF
DNA: TGTGCCAGTGCAAAGGAGTTGTTCTACGAGCAGTACTTC
D: -
size: -
V: TRBV19
J: TRBJ2-7

CDR3: CASSESGRGVEKLFF
DNA: TGTGCCAGCAGTGAAAGTGGCAGGGGGGTTGAAAAACTGTTTTTT
D: TRBD1
size: -
V: TRBV2
J: TRBJ1-4

CDR3: CASGARDIRQPQHF
DNA: TGTGCCAGCGGAGCCCGGGACATCAGGCAGCCCCAGCATTTT
D: -
size: -
V: TRBV2
J: TRBJ1-5

CDR3: CASSHPGGNTIYF
DNA: TGCGCCAGCAGCCATCCTGGAGGGAACACCATATATTTT
D: -
size: -
V: TRBV4-1
J: TRBJ1-3

CDR3: CASSEVTRNTEAFF
DNA: TGTGCCAGCAGTGAAGTCACCCGGAACACTGAAGCTTTCTTT
D: -
size: -
V: TRBV28
J: TRBJ1-1

CDR3: CASSFRGSTGELFF
DNA: TGTGCCAGCAGCTTCCGGGGGAGCACCGGGGAGCTGTTTTTT
D: -
size: once
V: TRBV5-6
J: TRBJ2-2

CDR3: CASSLGSGGHSYNEQFF
DNA: TGTGCCAGCAGCTTGGGTAGCGGGGGTCATTCCTACAATGAGCAGTTCTTC
D: TRBD2
size: few
V: TRBV5-4
J: TRBJ2-1

CDR3: CATSRVGQGVRGYTF
DNA: TGTGCCACCAGCAGAGTGGGACAGGGAGTGCGTGGCTACACCTTC
D: TRBD1
size: -
V: TRBV15
J: TRBJ1-2

CDR3: CASRNRDREVWSNQPQHF
DNA: TGCGCCAGCAGAAACCGGGACAGGGAAGTTTGGAGCAATCAGCCCCAGCATTTT
D: TRBD1
size: -
V: TRBV10-1
J: TRBJ1-5

CDR3: CAISGQLQAEAFF
DNA: TGTGCCATCAGTGGACAGCTCCAAGCTGAAGCTTTCTTT
D: -
size: -
V: TRBV10-3
J: TRBJ1-1

CDR3: CASSLAGGELFF
DNA: TGTGCCAGCAGCTTAGCTGGCGGGGAGCTGTTTTTT
D: -
size: -
V: TRBV13
J: TRBJ2-2

CDR3: CASSAPGSGRTDTQYF
DNA: TGTGCCAGCAGCGCCCCGGGAAGCGGGCGCACAGATACGCAGTATTTT
D: -
size: -
V: TRBV7-9
J: TRBJ2-3

CDR3: CASSVKGAANGYTF
DNA: TGTGCCAGCAGTGTCAAAGGGGCCGCGAATGGCTACACCTTC
D: -
size: -
V: TRBV2
J: TRBJ1-2

CDR3: CASSPGPGQGASTEAFF
DNA: TGTGCCAGCAGCCCGGGACCTGGACAGGGGGCTAGCACTGAAGCTTTCTTT
D: TRBD1
size: once
V: TRBV6-4
J: TRBJ1-1

CDR3: CASSPQGRRNEKLFF
DNA: TGTGCCAGCAGTCCACAGGGGCGGAGGAATGAAAAACTGTTTTTT
D: TRBD1
size: -
V: TRBV6-6
J: TRBJ1-4

CDR3: CAKTSGGASPDTQYF
DNA: TGCGCCAAGACTAGCGGGGGAGCCTCGCCAGATACGCAGTATTTT
D: TRBD2
size: -
V: TRBV5-1
J: TRBJ2-3

CDR3: CASSPRTEGSTGEQFF
DNA: TGTGCCAGCAGCCCCCGTACTGAGGGGTCCACTGGTGAGCAGTTCTTC
D: -
size: -
V: TRBV11-3
J: TRBJ2-1

CDR3: CASGGGNEKLFF
DNA: TGTGCTTCAGGGGGGGGTAATGAAAAACTGTTTTTT
D: TRBD1
size: -
V: TRBV2
J: TRBJ1-4

CDR3: CASSPRLMSTGAGYGYTF
DNA: TGTGCCAGCAGTCCCAGGTTGATGTCGACAGGGGCTGGCTATGGCTACACCTTC
D: TRBD1
size: -
V: TRBV28
J: TRBJ1-2

CDR3: CASSSYRGPSSSGELFF
DNA: TGTGCCAGCAGCTCGTACCGGGGACCCTCTAGCTCCGGGGAGCTGTTTTTT
D: -
size: few
V: TRBV5-4
J: TRBJ2-2

CDR3: CASSNFGLADKQFF
DNA: TGTGCCAGCAGTAATTTTGGGCTAGCGGATAAGCAGTTCTTC
D: TRBD2
size: once
V: TRBV6-5
J: TRBJ2-1

CDR3: CASSLVRRGRHNEQFF
DNA: TGTGCCAGCAGCTTAGTTAGACGGGGGCGCCACAATGAGCAGTTCTTC
D: -
size: -
V: TRBV11-2
J: TRBJ2-1

CDR3: CASSRRTSGSWADTQYF
DNA: TGCGCCAGCAGCCGGCGGACTAGCGGCTCATGGGCAGATACGCAGTATTTT
D: TRBD2
size: -
V: TRBV5-1
J: TRBJ2-3

CDR3: CASSYRVDRRNNEQYF
DNA: TGTGCCAGCAGTTACCGGGTAGACAGGAGGAATAACGAGCAGTACTTC
D: -
size: -
V: TRBV6-5
J: TRBJ2-7

CDR3: CASSYRRGNYGYTF
DNA: TGTGCCAGCAGTTACCGAAGGGGGAACTATGGCTACACCTTC
D: -
size: -
V: TRBV6-6
J: TRBJ1-2

CDR3: CASIDSLTGELFF
DNA: TGTGCCAGCATCGACAGCCTCACCGGGGAGCTGTTTTTT
D: -
size: -
V: TRBV6-5
J: TRBJ2-2

CDR3: CASSPRPLSTDTQYF
DNA: TGCGCCAGCAGCCCGAGGCCTCTTAGCACAGATACGCAGTATTTT
D: -
size: -
V: TRBV5-1
J: TRBJ2-3

CDR3: CASSPGRQVQYF
DNA: TGTGCCAGCAGCCCAGGGAGACAGGTTCAGTATTTT
D: -
size: -
V: TRBV5-4
J: TRBJ2-3

CDR3: CASSSNSGQGGGYTF
DNA: TGTGCCAGCAGTTCGAACTCTGGACAGGGGGGTGGCTACACCTTC
D: TRBD1
size: -
V: TRBV27
J: TRBJ1-2

CDR3: CATRGGRADTQYF
DNA: TGTGCCACCCGGGGGGGCCGGGCAGATACGCAGTATTTT
D: TRBD2
size: -
V: TRBV12-3/TRBV12-4
J: TRBJ2-3

CDR3: CATSRGIGGSYEQYF
DNA: TGTGCCACCAGCAGGGGGATTGGGGGATCCTACGAGCAGTACTTC
D: -
size: -
V: TRBV15
J: TRBJ2-7

CDR3: CAISEGTGAYGYTF
DNA: TGTGCCATCAGTGAAGGGACAGGTGCTTACGGCTACACCTTC
D: TRBD1
size: -
V: TRBV10-3
J: TRBJ1-2

CDR3: CASSEEAGELFF
DNA: TGTGCCAGCAGTGAAGAGGCCGGGGAGCTGTTTTTT
D: -
size: -
V: TRBV2
J: TRBJ2-2

CDR3: CAPWKGNTEAFF
DNA: TGTGCTCCATGGAAGGGGAACACTGAAGCTTTCTTT
D: -
size: -
V: TRBV11-1
J: TRBJ1-1

CDR3: CASTIWGSGVTGELFF
DNA: TGTGCCAGTACCATTTGGGGGTCTGGGGTCACCGGGGAGCTGTTTTTT
D: -
size: -
V: TRBV19
J: TRBJ2-2

CDR3: CASSWDWRGDNEQFF
DNA: TGCGCCAGCAGCTGGGATTGGCGGGGGGACAATGAGCAGTTCTTC
D: TRBD2
size: -
V: TRBV4-1
J: TRBJ2-1

CDR3: CASSDHRGPYEQYF
DNA: TGTGCCAGCAGTGATCACAGGGGCCCCTACGAGCAGTACTTC
D: TRBD1
size: -
V: TRBV25-1
J: TRBJ2-7

CDR3: CASSEATGGYGYTF
DNA: TGTGCCAGCAGTGAAGCCACAGGGGGGTATGGCTACACCTTC
D: TRBD1
size: -
V: TRBV2
J: TRBJ1-2